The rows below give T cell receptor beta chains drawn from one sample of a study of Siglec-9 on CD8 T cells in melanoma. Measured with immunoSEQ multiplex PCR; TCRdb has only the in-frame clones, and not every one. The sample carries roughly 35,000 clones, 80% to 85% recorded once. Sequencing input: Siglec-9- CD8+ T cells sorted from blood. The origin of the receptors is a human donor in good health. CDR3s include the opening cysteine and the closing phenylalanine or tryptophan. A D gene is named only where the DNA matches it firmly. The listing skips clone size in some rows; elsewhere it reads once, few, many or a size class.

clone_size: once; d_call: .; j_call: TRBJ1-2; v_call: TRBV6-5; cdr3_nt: TGTGCCAGCAGTCCTGGCGGTGGGCCCCCCTATGGCTACACCTTC; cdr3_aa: CASSPGGGPPYGYTF
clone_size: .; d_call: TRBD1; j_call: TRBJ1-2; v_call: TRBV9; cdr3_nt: TGTGCCAGCAGCCGGGGGGACAGGGAGCTCTCCGCTTATGGCTACACCTTC; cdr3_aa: CASSRGDRELSAYGYTF
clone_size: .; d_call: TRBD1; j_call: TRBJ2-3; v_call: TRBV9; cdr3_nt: TGTGCCAGCAGCCTCGGGACAGCTAGCACAGATACGCAGTATTTT; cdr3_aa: CASSLGTASTDTQYF
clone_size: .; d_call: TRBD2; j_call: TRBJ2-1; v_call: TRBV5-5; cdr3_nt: TGTGCCAGCAGCTTTACTAGCGGGGGGTTCTCCAATGAGCAGTTCTTC; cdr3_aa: CASSFTSGGFSNEQFF
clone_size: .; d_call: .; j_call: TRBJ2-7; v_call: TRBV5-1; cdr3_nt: TGCGCCAGCAGCAAGAAGGGGGACCACCCCGAGCAGTACTTC; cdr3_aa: CASSKKGDHPEQYF
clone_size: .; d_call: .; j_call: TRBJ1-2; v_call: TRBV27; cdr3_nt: TGTGCCAGCAGTTTATCCGCCAGGAGCTATCTCTATGGCTACACCTTC; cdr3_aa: CASSLSARSYLYGYTF
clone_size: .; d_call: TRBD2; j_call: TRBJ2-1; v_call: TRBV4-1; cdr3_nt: TGCGCCAGCAGCGACAATAGCGGGCTGGGTACAGAGCAGTTCTTC; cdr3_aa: CASSDNSGLGTEQFF
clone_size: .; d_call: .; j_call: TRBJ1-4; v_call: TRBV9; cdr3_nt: TGTGCCAGCAGCGTAATGGGTACAACTAATGAAAAACTGTTTTTT; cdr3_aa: CASSVMGTTNEKLFF
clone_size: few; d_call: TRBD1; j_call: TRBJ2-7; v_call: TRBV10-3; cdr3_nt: TGTGCCATCAGTGAGACTACGACAGGGTTCGAGCAGTACTTC; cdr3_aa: CAISETTTGFEQYF
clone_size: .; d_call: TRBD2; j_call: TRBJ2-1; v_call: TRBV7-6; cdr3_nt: TGTGCCAGCAGCTTACGAGGGGGACTAGCGGGAGGACTGTACAATGAGCAGTTCTTC; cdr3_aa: CASSLRGGLAGGLYNEQFF
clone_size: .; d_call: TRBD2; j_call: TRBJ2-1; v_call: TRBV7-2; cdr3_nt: TGTGCCAGCAGCTTAGCGCCTAGCGGGTTCAATGAGCAGTTCTTC; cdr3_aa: CASSLAPSGFNEQFF
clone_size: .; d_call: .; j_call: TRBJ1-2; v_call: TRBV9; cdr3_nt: TGTGCCCATCGAGGGCTGGGAGGCTACACCTTC; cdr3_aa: CAHRGLGGYTF
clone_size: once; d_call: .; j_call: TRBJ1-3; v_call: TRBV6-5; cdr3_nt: TGTGCCAGCAGTTACCGAGGGTCTCACTCTGGAAACACCATATATTTT; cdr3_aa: CASSYRGSHSGNTIYF
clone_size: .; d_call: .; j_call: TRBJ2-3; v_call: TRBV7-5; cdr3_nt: TGTGCCAGAAGCTTAGCCCTTGGGGATCTTAACACAGATACGCAGTATTTT; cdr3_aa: CARSLALGDLNTDTQYF
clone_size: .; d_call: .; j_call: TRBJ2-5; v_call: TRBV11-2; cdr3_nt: TGTGCCAGCAGCTTAGTTTGGAGGGGGGGACAAGAGACCCAGTACTTC; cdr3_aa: CASSLVWRGGQETQYF